These 3 T cell receptor beta chains were all obtained from the same sample, sequenced in a study of blood T cell repertoires in COVID-19 (dated by TCRdb to 2020 to 2022). Libraries were prepared through the immunoSEQ multiplex PCR assay. TCRdb stores this immuneACCESS table with in-frame sequences only. Part of the clones is absent; in the studies checked, under half of the shortfall reflects unresolved V genes, and no reason is known for the rest. Present in this sample are tens of thousands of clones, around 80% of which were seen just once. Of the sample, around 22% falls within the top ten clones. The sample consisted of peripheral blood. The origin of the receptors is a woman aged 60-75 years with acute or convalescent COVID-19.

This chain uses TRBV6-5 with TRBJ1-1, with a possible D match to TRBD1 (5 bases). Germline CDR1 is MNHEY and CDR2 is SVGAGI. Trimming left V 10 bases short and J 4 bases short, with 13 bases between. This CDR3 has 12 residues. The DNA of the CDR3 is TGTGCCATGCAGGGTAGGACCACTGAAGCTTTCTTT. This gives the protein CAMQGRTTEAFF.

The V call is TRBV11-3, the J call TRBJ1-5; a possible D gene is TRBD1 (6 bases). CDR3 length: 19 residues. Looked up from germline, CDR1 is SGHNT and CDR2 is YENEEA. With 7 bases removed from V and 3 bases from J, the gap between germline ends came to 28 bases. CDR3 bases: TGTGCCAGCATTCCACAGGGCGCACCTCGACAGTGGTCCAATCAGCCCCAGCATTTT. Amino acid sequence: CASIPQGAPRQWSNQPQHF.

This chain links TRBV15 with TRBJ2-7; 11 bases map to TRBD2. Looked up from germline, CDR1 is LNHNV and CDR2 is YYDKDF (reference sequence). Losses at the gene ends were 5 bases for V and 6 bases for J; bases not matched to a gene: 12. The CDR3 is made up of 16 amino acids. CDR3 protein: CATSDATLAGGLEQYF. The CDR3 DNA sequence: TGTGCCACCAGCGATGCAACTCTAGCGGGGGGACTCGAGCAGTACTTC.